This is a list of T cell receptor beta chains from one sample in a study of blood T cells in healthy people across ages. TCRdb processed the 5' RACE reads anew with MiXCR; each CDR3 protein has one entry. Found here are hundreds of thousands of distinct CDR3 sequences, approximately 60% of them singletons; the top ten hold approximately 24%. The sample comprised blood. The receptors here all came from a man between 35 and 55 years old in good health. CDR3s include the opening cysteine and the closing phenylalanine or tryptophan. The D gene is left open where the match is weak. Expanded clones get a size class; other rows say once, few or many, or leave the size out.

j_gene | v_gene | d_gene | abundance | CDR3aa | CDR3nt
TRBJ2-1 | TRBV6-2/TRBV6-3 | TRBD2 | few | CASSPAGGRNEQFF | TGTGCCAGCAGCCCAGCGGGAGGCAGAAATGAGCAGTTCTTC
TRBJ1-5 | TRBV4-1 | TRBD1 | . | CASSQRGQGKEEPQHF | TGCGCCAGCAGCCAAAGGGGACAGGGGAAGGAAGAGCCCCAGCATTTT
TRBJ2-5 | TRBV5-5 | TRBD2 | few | CASSLGTSGTVETQYF | TGTGCCAGCAGCCTCGGGACTAGCGGGACAGTAGAGACCCAGTACTTC
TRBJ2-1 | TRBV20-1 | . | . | CSAITAGRNNEQFF | TGCAGTGCTATTACGGCGGGCCGAAACAATGAGCAGTTCTTC
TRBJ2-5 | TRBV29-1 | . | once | CSVDGPEETQYF | TGCAGCGTTGATGGGCCCGAAGAGACCCAGTACTTC
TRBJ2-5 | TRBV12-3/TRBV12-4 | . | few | CASSSLPTTGPQETQYF | TGTGCCAGCAGTTCCCTTCCTACCACGGGGCCCCAAGAGACCCAGTACTTC
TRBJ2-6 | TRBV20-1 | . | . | CSASIGEVSGANVLTF | TGCAGTGCTAGTATAGGGGAGGTCTCTGGGGCCAACGTCCTGACTTTC
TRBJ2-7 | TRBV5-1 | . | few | CASSVTGGTESSYEQYF | TGCGCCAGCAGCGTAACCGGAGGGACAGAGAGCTCCTACGAGCAGTACTTC
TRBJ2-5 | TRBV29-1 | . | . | CSVRDGSRETQYF | TGCAGCGTTCGAGACGGTTCTCGAGAGACCCAGTACTTC
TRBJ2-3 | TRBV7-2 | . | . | CASSSERTTSTDTQYF | TGTGCCAGCAGCTCGGAGCGGACTACTAGCACAGATACGCAGTATTTT
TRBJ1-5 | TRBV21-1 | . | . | CALLGSNQPQHF | TGTGCCCTGTTGGGGAGCAATCAGCCCCAGCATTTT
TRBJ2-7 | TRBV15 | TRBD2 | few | CATSRRTSSGVSTLNEQYF | TGTGCCACCAGCAGGAGGACTAGCTCGGGTGTTTCTACACTCAATGAGCAGTACTTC
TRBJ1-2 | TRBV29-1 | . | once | CSVEPQGPYGYTF | TGCAGCGTTGAACCACAGGGACCCTATGGCTACACCTTC
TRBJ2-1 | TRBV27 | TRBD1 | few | CASSLSRGRYNEQFF | TGTGCCAGCAGTTTATCCAGGGGGCGTTACAATGAGCAGTTCTTC
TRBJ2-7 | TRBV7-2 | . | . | CASSPINGQGEQYF | TGTGCCAGCAGCCCGATCAACGGACAAGGCGAGCAGTACTTC
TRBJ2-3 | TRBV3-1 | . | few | CASSRLGFRGNTQYF | TGTGCCAGCAGCCGGTTGGGGTTTCGGGGAAATACGCAGTATTTT
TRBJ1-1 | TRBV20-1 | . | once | CSASPIFEAFF | TGCAGTGCTAGTCCGATATTTGAAGCTTTCTTT
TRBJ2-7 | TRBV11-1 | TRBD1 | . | CASSLGQLYSYEQYF | TGTGCCAGCAGCTTGGGACAGCTCTACTCCTACGAGCAGTACTTC
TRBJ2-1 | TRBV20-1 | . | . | CSAEGVGSYNEQFF | TGCAGTGCCGAGGGGGTCGGCTCCTACAATGAGCAGTTCTTC
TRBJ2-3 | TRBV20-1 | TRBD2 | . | CSAKIAGGPTDTQYF | TGCAGTGCGAAAATAGCGGGAGGGCCGACAGATACGCAGTATTTT
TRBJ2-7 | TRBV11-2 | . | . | CASSLGGTTYNEQYF | TGTGCCAGCAGCTTAGGGGGTACCACCTACAATGAGCAGTACTTC
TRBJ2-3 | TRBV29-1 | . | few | CSVDSLVADTQYF | TGCAGCGTTGATAGTCTTGTGGCAGATACGCAGTATTTT
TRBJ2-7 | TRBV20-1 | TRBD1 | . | CSANVVGQGGSEQYF | TGCAGTGCTAACGTAGTTGGACAAGGGGGCTCCGAGCAGTACTTC
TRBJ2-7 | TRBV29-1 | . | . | CSVELTRYEQYF | TGCAGCGTTGAACTCACGAGGTACGAGCAGTACTTC
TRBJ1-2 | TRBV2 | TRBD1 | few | CASSITGGGYGYTF | TGTGCCAGCAGTATAACAGGGGGCGGCTATGGCTACACCTTC
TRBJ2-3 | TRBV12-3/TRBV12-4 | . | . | CASSTRHSTDTEYF | TGTGCCAGCAGCACCCGACACAGCACAGATACGGAGTATTTT
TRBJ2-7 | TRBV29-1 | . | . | CSVEVPGEVAYEQYF | TGCAGCGTTGAAGTCCCCGGGGAGGTAGCCTACGAGCAGTACTTC
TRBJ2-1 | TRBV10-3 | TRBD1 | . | CAIRTGIVDNEQFF | TGTGCTATCCGGACAGGTATCGTGGACAATGAGCAGTTCTTC
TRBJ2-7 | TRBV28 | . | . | CASSQPGAIPEARDDEQYF | TGTGCCAGCAGCCAACCCGGCGCGATCCCCGAGGCGAGGGACGACGAGCAGTACTTC
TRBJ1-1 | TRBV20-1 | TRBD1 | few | CSARYWDRGPTEAFF | TGCAGTGCTAGGTACTGGGACAGGGGGCCCACTGAAGCTTTCTTT
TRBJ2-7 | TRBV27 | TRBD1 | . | CASSTRPGQGTRYEQYF | TGTGCCAGCAGCACCAGACCGGGACAGGGGACGCGGTACGAGCAGTACTTC
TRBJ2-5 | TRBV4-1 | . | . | CASSQGTGTQETQYF | TGCGCCAGCAGCCAAGGTACGGGAACGCAAGAGACCCAGTACTTC
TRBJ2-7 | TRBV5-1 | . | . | CASSPRGREEDEQYF | TGCGCCAGCAGCCCCAGGGGTAGGGAAGAGGACGAGCAGTACTTC
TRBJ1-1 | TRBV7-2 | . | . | CASRALGTEAFF | TGTGCCAGCAGGGCCCTGGGGACTGAAGCTTTCTTT
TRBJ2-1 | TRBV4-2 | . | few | CASSPTTGQINEQFF | TGTGCCAGCAGCCCCACGACCGGGCAAATCAATGAGCAGTTCTTC
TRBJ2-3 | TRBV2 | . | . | CASSEMGGEAKYF | TGTGCCAGCAGTGAAATGGGCGGAGAGGCGAAGTATTTT
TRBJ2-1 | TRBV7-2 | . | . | CASSLAGAGPYNEQFF | TGTGCCAGCAGCTTAGCGGGGGCGGGACCTTACAATGAGCAGTTCTTC
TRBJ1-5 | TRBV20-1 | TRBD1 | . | CSARDSGTGDAQPQHF | TGCAGTGCTAGAGATTCCGGGACAGGGGACGCGCAGCCCCAGCATTTT
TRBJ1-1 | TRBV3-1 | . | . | CASSQGGARNTEAFF | TGTGCCAGCAGCCAGGGAGGGGCCCGGAACACTGAAGCTTTCTTT
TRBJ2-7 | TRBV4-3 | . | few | CASSLGRAPLNEQYF | TGCGCCAGCAGCCTAGGCAGGGCCCCCTTGAACGAGCAGTACTTC